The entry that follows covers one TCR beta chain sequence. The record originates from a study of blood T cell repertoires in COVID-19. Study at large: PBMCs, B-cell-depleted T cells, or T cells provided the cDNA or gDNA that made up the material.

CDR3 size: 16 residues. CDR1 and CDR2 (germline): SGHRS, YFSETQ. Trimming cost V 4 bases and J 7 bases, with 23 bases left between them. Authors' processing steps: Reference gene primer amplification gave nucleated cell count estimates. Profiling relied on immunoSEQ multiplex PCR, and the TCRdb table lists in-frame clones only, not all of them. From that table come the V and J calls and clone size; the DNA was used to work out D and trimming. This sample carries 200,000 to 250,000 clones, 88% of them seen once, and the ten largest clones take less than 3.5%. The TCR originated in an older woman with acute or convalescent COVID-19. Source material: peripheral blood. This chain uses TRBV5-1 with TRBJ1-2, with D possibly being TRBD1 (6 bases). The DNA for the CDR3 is TGCGCCAGCAGCGGGCATCTCGGACAGTTCCCACTTGGCTACACCTTC. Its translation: CASSGHLGQFPLGYTF.